The clone carrying this TCR beta chain occurred many times. The sample belongs to a study of early T cells in non-severe SARS-CoV-2 infection. Whole-study context: Sequencing of bulk RNA from unsorted whole blood was done, without chain pairing.

Attachment of unique molecular identifiers was made to individual cDNA molecules. One entry per CDR3 protein results from TCRdb running MiXCR on the 5' RACE reads. The sample has about 50,000 distinct CDR3 sequences; approximately 6% are singletons. The receptor comes from an adult who was a healthcare worker with PCR-confirmed SARS-CoV-2 infection or an uninfected control (not recorded which). The sequences come from whole blood, collected at baseline.

CDR3 nucleotide sequence: TGTGCCAGCAGCTTGGCGGGGACTTCTCATGAAAAACTGTTTTTT. Translated: CASSLAGTSHEKLFF. The rearrangement joins TRBV5-4 to TRBJ1-4; D perhaps matches TRBD1 (5 bases). V lost 0 bases and J 6 bases, leaving 12 bases between the germline ends. The CDR3 covers 15 residues. Germline V gene sequence: CDR1 SGHNT, CDR2 YYREEE (reference sequence). Full variable domain (missing parts from reference TRBV5-4 and TRBJ1-4): ETGVTQSPTHLIKTRGQQVTLRCSSQSGHNTVSWYQQALGQGPQFIFQYYREEENGRGNFPPRFSGLQFPNYSSELNVNALELDDSALYLCASSLAGTSHEKLFFGSGTQLSVL.